These T cell receptor beta chains were read from a single sample in a study of CXCR3-negative and CXCR3-positive naive CD8 T cells. TCRdb reprocessed the 5' RACE reads; each CDR3 protein has one entry and no DNA is given. Here the sample table reports fewer than 95,000 distinct CDR3 sequences. What was sequenced was naive CXCR3- CD8+ T cells from blood. These receptors were collected from a human donor in good health. Some clones in this sample may be carry-over from other donors' samples. Each CDR3 is given with its conserved first and last residue.

J gene | V gene | CDR3 protein
TRBJ2-2 | TRBV12-3/TRBV12-4 | CASSLRGNTGELFF
TRBJ1-4 | TRBV4-1 | CASSQLTGGLREKLFF
TRBJ2-7 | TRBV18 | CASSLSPGQGYYEQYF
TRBJ2-7 | TRBV7-7 | CASSPRLAGAPYEQYF
TRBJ2-5 | TRBV29-1 | CSVKPNRVPYQETQYF
TRBJ2-1 | TRBV29-1 | CSVPGLASEQFF
TRBJ2-1 | TRBV12-3/TRBV12-4 | CASSHHPFGTDKNEQFF
TRBJ1-1 | TRBV7-8 | CASSSLRENTEAFF
TRBJ2-2 | TRBV6-5 | CASSLTPGTVNTGELFF
TRBJ1-3 | TRBV5-5 | CASSLTGNTIYF
TRBJ2-7 | TRBV29-1 | CSVLRQGEYEQYF
TRBJ2-2 | TRBV7-9 | CASSVPSRQGGTGELFF
TRBJ2-7 | TRBV21-1 | CASSKGLGPPYEQYF
TRBJ2-5 | TRBV7-8 | CASSPRLEETQYF
TRBJ2-7 | TRBV7-9 | CASSQGLASPYEQYF
TRBJ2-3 | TRBV28 | CASTPLGQGLKETDTQYF
TRBJ1-2 | TRBV29-1 | CSVVYPSGGGLYGYTF
TRBJ1-1 | TRBV11-2 | CASSSGTGGTEAFF
TRBJ2-7 | TRBV3-1 | CASSHPTSGTSAPYEQYF
TRBJ1-1 | TRBV29-1 | CSALGEGDTEAFF
TRBJ2-1 | TRBV7-9 | CASTPGGTSSNEQFF
TRBJ1-3 | TRBV11-3 | CASRSHPGQGTTGNTIYF
TRBJ1-1 | TRBV30 | CAWSTGTGDTEAFF
TRBJ1-2 | TRBV19 | CASSMATATGDGYTF
TRBJ2-7 | TRBV28 | CARLGGGYEQYF
TRBJ2-2 | TRBV14 | CASSQDEVAGLTGELFF
TRBJ2-1 | TRBV7-9 | CASNLQGAYNEQFF
TRBJ2-7 | TRBV7-9 | CASSLAGRGPYEQYF
TRBJ2-7 | TRBV7-2 | CASSVFTSSDEQYF
TRBJ1-6 | TRBV5-1 | CASSLTATTGDSYNSPLHF
TRBJ2-7 | TRBV2 | CASSEALYPWQYF
TRBJ2-2 | TRBV6-2/TRBV6-3 | CASSYSNRANLNTGELFF
TRBJ1-2 | TRBV29-1 | CSVELGGSNYGYTF
TRBJ2-1 | TRBV29-1 | CSVEGDGYNEQFF
TRBJ1-1 | TRBV21-1 | CASMTGARTFF
TRBJ1-1 | TRBV29-1 | CSVAGGLSTEAFF
TRBJ2-2 | TRBV29-1 | CSVESGAGELFF
TRBJ2-1 | TRBV12-3/TRBV12-4 | CASRSGGLEQFF
TRBJ2-3 | TRBV28 | CASSSPSTTDTQYF
TRBJ1-1 | TRBV13 | CASSLSGGRTEAFF